This record looks at one T cell receptor (beta chain) sequence and its context. There are many counts of this clonotype. Its cognate antigen has yet to be identified. It has no much larger one-base neighbor in the sample; base qualities were not kept. This record belongs to a study of T cells in Graves' hyperthyroidism and ophthalmopathy (dated by TCRdb to the late 2010s). With regard to the full study: A discovery cohort of roughly 96 patients, fewer than 50 with Graves' ophthalmopathy and 55 to 60 with stable Graves' hyperthyroidism, was used to find distinguishing TCR V-J signatures. The 95 to 100 discovery patients were divided at random into training and test sets in a 7:3 ratio. An independent validation cohort of under 20 hyperthyroidism patients and about 16 patients who later progressed to ophthalmopathy tested prospective prediction of ophthalmopathy. Thyroid tissue and blood T-cell repertoires from about six Graves' hyperthyroidism patients were also compared in the study. Following sampling, methimazole starting at 30 mg daily was given to hyperthyroidism patients, and high-dose intravenous methylprednisolone was given to ophthalmopathy patients. TCR Vbeta CDR3 sequencing of some 140 peripheral blood samples (43 ophthalmopathy, roughly 74 hyperthyroidism and roughly 17 progressor patients) is reported in the paper. Results the study describes overall, beyond this receptor: No statistical method was used to fix the sample size in advance, and group allocation was not hidden from the investigators. Ophthalmopathy was separated from stable hyperthyroidism by a 13 V-J signature model, with around 90% sensitivity and 81% to 83% specificity obtained in cross-validation and 80%/75% obtained in testing. Most expanded thyroid clonotypes (frequency above 0.001) were also detected in blood, suggesting blood repertoires may reflect thyroid immune responses. In validation, the model predicted progression to ophthalmopathy with roughly 70% sensitivity and about 73% specificity, a median of about six months before onset.

Amplification of TCR beta CDR3 regions was carried out from RNA transcripts. The TCR CDR3 was subjected to a first round of RT-PCR using the HTBI primer set and the Qiagen OneStep RT-PCR kit. Libraries were constructed in a second round of multiplex PCR, after which size selection and purification were carried out. Paired-end sequencing of the libraries was performed with 100 bp reads on an Illumina HiSeq2000. Concerning the study's data processing: Raw data were processed with SOAPnuke, discarding reads with adapters, uncalled bases, mean Phred below 15, or no exact constant-primer or identifier match. High-quality paired reads were merged using COPE v1.2.5, and each unique nucleotide sequence was defined as a clonotype. MiTCR v1.1 was used to align the clonotypes against IMGT TRBV, TRBD and TRBJ reference segments. The analysis included only V-J combinations with a frequency above 0.0001, which together covered over 98% of the repertoires. A TCS score was defined as the ratio of F50 (clonal expansion) to E x V (chaos), with BLOSUM62-based TCRdist applied between CDR3 peptides within each V-J. Welch's t-statistics and random forest reduced fewer than 600 V-J features to some 14, which were used in a naive Bayes classifier (R e1071). The Morisita-Horn index was used to measure how similar the thyroid and blood repertoires were. In-frame beta chains were kept once TCRdb had trimmed the public reads at Q25 with fastp and called clones with MiXCR. Rows matching on CDR3 protein sequence are summarized as one entry with the most common DNA and genes. The V and J calls reflect TCRdb's pipeline rather than the authors' work. The sample table shows about 570,000 distinct CDR3 sequences, and more than 45% are seen once. The ten largest clonotypes hold around a fifth of the sample.

The germline V gene yields SGHVS for CDR1 and FQNEAQ for CDR2. The CDR3, from cysteine to phenylalanine, totals 14 residues. Only CDR3 DNA remains: 42 bases, in frame from the first base. V was cut back by 5 bases and J by 6 bases, leaving a gap of 16 bases between them. The study excluded patients with uncontrolled infections, other autoimmune diseases, pregnancy or lactation. Diagnoses were established on the basis of clinical symptoms, serum thyroxine and TRAb, thyroid ultrasound, and orbital computed tomography. Total RNA was extracted with Trizol reagent, and quality was checked on an Agilent 2100 Bioanalyzer.

Rearrangement joined TRBV7-8 to TRBJ1-2, and possibly TRBD1, on 5 matching bases. Sequencing was done on a sample of peripheral blood or thyroid tissue (not recorded which). This clonotype originated in an adult woman with Graves' disease, either hyperthyroidism or ophthalmopathy (not recorded which). The sequenced DNA: TGTGCCAGCAGCGTGACAGTTTTAATCGATGGCTACACCTTC. Translated, this gives CASSVTVLIDGYTF.